These T cell receptor beta chains were read from a single sample in a study of post-analysis software for immune sequencing data. TCRdb used MiXCR to reprocess the PCR reads, holding one entry per CDR3 protein. Of 600,000 to 750,000 distinct CDR3 sequences in the sample, 55% to 70% were seen once. Input material: blood. All receptors come from a girl aged 2 to 10 with multiple sclerosis. Both conserved end residues are part of each CDR3. D genes are given only for firm matches. The listing skips clone size in some rows; elsewhere it reads once, few, many or a size class.

clone size | D gene | J gene | V gene | CDR3 protein | CDR3 DNA
few | - | TRBJ2-3 | TRBV29-1 | CSVGAFAYTQYF | TGCAGCGTGGGAGCTTTCGCTTATACGCAGTATTTT
- | - | TRBJ2-7 | TRBV25-1 | CASSPDRLDYNEQYF | TGTGCCAGCAGTCCAGACAGGTTAGACTACAATGAGCAGTACTTC
- | - | TRBJ2-5 | TRBV6-2/TRBV6-3 | CASSYGLDDQETQYF | TGTGCCAGCAGTTACGGCCTGGACGACCAGGAGACCCAGTACTTC
- | - | TRBJ2-7 | TRBV7-3 | CASSLGASSYEQYF | TGTGCCAGCAGCTTAGGGGCCAGCTCCTACGAGCAGTACTTC
- | - | TRBJ2-3 | TRBV20-1 | CSARRVLGNTDTQYF | TGCAGTGCTAGACGGGTATTGGGAAACACAGATACGCAGTATTTT
few | TRBD2 | TRBJ2-1 | TRBV5-6 | CASSLMTSGYNEQFF | TGTGCCAGCAGCTTGATGACTAGCGGATACAATGAGCAGTTCTTC
few | - | TRBJ2-7 | TRBV5-6 | CASSLGTEPYEQYF | TGTGCCAGCAGCTTGGGGACAGAACCTTACGAGCAGTACTTC
- | - | TRBJ2-5 | TRBV14 | CASSQGTGAFQETQYF | TGTGCCAGCAGCCAAGGGACCGGGGCCTTCCAAGAGACCCAGTATTTC
- | - | TRBJ1-2 | TRBV5-1 | CASSSILDYGYTF | TGCGCCAGCAGCTCCATACTCGACTATGGCTACACCTTC
many | TRBD2 | TRBJ2-1 | TRBV5-1 | CASSSGLAGGNEQFF | TGTGCCAGCAGCTCCGGGCTAGCGGGAGGAAATGAGCAGTTCTTC
- | - | TRBJ2-1 | TRBV27 | CASRRGLVINEQFF | TGTGCCAGCAGGAGGGGCCTCGTGATAAATGAGCAGTTCTTC
- | - | TRBJ1-1 | TRBV2 | CATTENTEAFF | TGTGCGACCACGGAGAACACTGAAGCTTTCTTT
- | - | TRBJ2-3 | TRBV10-3 | CAISGSGTDTQYF | TGTGCCATCAGCGGCAGCGGCACAGATACGCAGTATTTT
- | TRBD2 | TRBJ2-1 | TRBV27 | CASRLSGGWYEQFF | TGTGCCAGCAGACTCTCGGGGGGATGGTATGAGCAGTTCTTC
- | - | TRBJ2-1 | TRBV5-1 | CASIEGDSYNEQFF | TGCGCCAGCATTGAGGGAGACTCCTACAATGAGCAGTTCTTC
once | - | TRBJ2-7 | TRBV7-2 | CASSPTLEAHEQYF | TGTGCCAGCAGCCCAACCTTAGAGGCCCACGAGCAGTACTTC
- | - | TRBJ1-2 | TRBV9 | CASSVDPDYGYTF | TGTGCCAGCAGCGTAGATCCCGACTATGGCTACACCTTC
few | - | TRBJ2-3 | TRBV5-6 | CASSLAKASTDTQYF | TGTGCCAGCAGCTTGGCGAAGGCCTCCACAGATACGCAGTATTTT
- | TRBD2 | TRBJ2-1 | TRBV11-2 | CASSLVPLAKGEQFF | TGTGCCAGCAGCTTAGTTCCACTAGCGAAGGGTGAGCAGTTCTTC
- | - | TRBJ1-6 | TRBV5-1 | CASSPSTYNSPLHF | TGCGCCAGCAGCCCCTCGACGTATAATTCACCCCTCCACTTT
- | TRBD2 | TRBJ2-3 | TRBV4-2 | CASSHRLASTDTQYF | TGTGCCAGCAGCCATCGACTAGCTTCCACAGATACGCAGTATTTT
- | TRBD2 | TRBJ2-1 | TRBV20-1 | CSASGLAGSYNEQFF | TGCAGTGCCTCTGGACTAGCGGGGTCCTACAATGAGCAGTTCTTC
- | TRBD2 | TRBJ2-3 | TRBV7-9 | CASRFLAGGTDTQYF | TGTGCCAGCAGGTTCCTAGCGGGGGGCACAGATACGCAGTATTTT
- | TRBD1 | TRBJ2-2 | TRBV12-3/TRBV12-4 | CASSLSGGEAGELFF | TGTGCCAGCAGTTTATCAGGGGGCGAGGCCGGGGAGCTGTTTTTT
few | - | TRBJ2-1 | TRBV20-1 | CSASSTVNEQFF | TGCAGTGCATCATCGACGGTTAATGAGCAGTTCTTC
few | TRBD2 | TRBJ2-1 | TRBV4-3 | CASSQGTSGTLSFYNEQFF | TGCGCCAGCAGCCAAGGGACTAGCGGGACCTTAAGCTTTTACAATGAGCAGTTCTTC
few | - | TRBJ2-3 | TRBV6-6 | CASSYSRADTQYF | TGTGCCAGCAGTTACTCGAGGGCAGATACGCAGTATTTT
few | - | TRBJ2-7 | TRBV6-2/TRBV6-3 | CASSYPWLEYSYEQYF | TGTGCCAGCAGTTATCCTTGGCTAGAGTACTCCTACGAGCAGTACTTC
- | - | TRBJ2-7 | TRBV6-5 | CASSYSRSNYEQYF | TGTGCCAGCAGTTACTCCCGGTCGAACTACGAGCAGTACTTC
- | TRBD2 | TRBJ2-3 | TRBV20-1 | CSAPSWEGTDTQYF | TGCAGTGCACCATCGTGGGAGGGAACAGATACGCAGTATTTT
- | - | TRBJ1-2 | TRBV12-3/TRBV12-4 | CASTWGGYGYTF | TGTGCCAGCACCTGGGGGGGGTATGGCTACACCTTC
- | TRBD1 | TRBJ2-1 | TRBV28 | CASSSPGQGANEQFF | TGTGCCAGCAGTTCACCTGGACAGGGGGCGAATGAGCAGTTCTTC
once | TRBD1 | TRBJ2-3 | TRBV6-2/TRBV6-3 | CASSYSGTASDTQYF | TGTGCCAGCAGTTACTCAGGGACAGCCTCGGATACGCAGTATTTT
few | - | TRBJ2-3 | TRBV20-1 | CSATMGGLTDTQYF | TGCAGTGCTACCATGGGCGGGCTCACAGATACGCAGTATTTT
few | - | TRBJ1-1 | TRBV2 | CASSWDTEAFF | TGTGCCAGCAGTTGGGACACTGAAGCTTTCTTT
- | - | TRBJ2-3 | TRBV5-5 | CASSLPGRGTDTQYF | TGTGCCAGCAGCTTGCCCGGGCGGGGCACAGATACGCAGTATTTT
- | - | TRBJ2-1 | TRBV29-1 | CSVYGSYNEQFF | TGCAGCGTTTATGGCAGCTACAATGAGCAGTTCTTC
once | - | TRBJ2-6 | TRBV6-2/TRBV6-3 | CASRTQGSGANVLTF | TGTGCCAGCAGGACTCAGGGCTCTGGGGCCAACGTCCTGACTTTC
- | - | TRBJ2-5 | TRBV7-2 | CASSFQDSQETQYF | TGTGCCAGCAGCTTCCAGGACAGCCAAGAGACCCAGTACTTC
few | - | TRBJ2-4 | TRBV6-6 | CATREGNKNIQYF | TGTGCCACCCGAGAGGGAAACAAAAACATTCAGTACTTC
- | TRBD2 | TRBJ2-3 | TRBV13 | CASSTPAGGRTDTQYF | TGTGCCAGCAGCACCCCCGCGGGAGGACGCACAGATACGCAGTATTTT
- | TRBD2 | TRBJ2-7 | TRBV6-5 | CTSSYSLAGGTYEQYF | TGTACCAGCAGTTACTCACTAGCGGGAGGGACCTACGAGCAGTACTTC
- | TRBD2 | TRBJ2-7 | TRBV7-9 | CASSLGAGNYEQYF | TGTGCCAGCAGCTTAGGAGCGGGGAACTACGAGCAGTACTTC
- | - | TRBJ2-5 | TRBV14 | CASSPRFQETQYF | TGTGCCAGCAGCCCGCGGTTCCAAGAGACCCAGTACTTC
few | - | TRBJ2-5 | TRBV7-2 | CASSWDPQETQYF | TGTGCCAGCAGCTGGGACCCGCAGGAGACCCAGTACTTC
- | - | TRBJ1-5 | TRBV2 | CASDGSLNQPQHF | TGTGCCAGCGACGGTTCGCTTAATCAGCCCCAGCATTTT
few | - | TRBJ1-6 | TRBV12-3/TRBV12-4 | CASSSPGNSPLHF | TGTGCCAGCAGCTCTCCGGGAAATTCACCCCTCCACTTT
- | TRBD1 | TRBJ1-1 | TRBV25-1 | CASSESGTGVNTEAFF | TGTGCCAGCAGTGAATCCGGGACAGGGGTCAACACTGAAGCTTTCTTT
- | TRBD2 | TRBJ2-7 | TRBV25-1 | CASSLSGHYEQYF | TGTGCCAGCAGTCTTAGCGGGCACTACGAGCAGTACTTC
- | TRBD2 | TRBJ2-3 | TRBV4-3 | CASSHLTSGLDTQYF | TGCGCCAGCAGCCATCTCACTAGCGGCCTAGATACGCAGTATTTT
- | TRBD2 | TRBJ2-1 | TRBV11-2 | CASSYVLSGGAYNEQFF | TGTGCCAGCAGCTACGTTCTTAGCGGGGGGGCCTACAATGAGCAGTTCTTC
- | - | TRBJ2-1 | TRBV5-1 | CASSFPGRNEQFF | TGCGCCAGCAGCTTTCCAGGGAGGAATGAGCAGTTCTTC
few | TRBD2 | TRBJ2-7 | TRBV28 | CASSTGLAEPYEQYF | TGTGCCAGCAGTACGGGACTAGCGGAACCCTACGAGCAGTACTTC
- | TRBD2 | TRBJ2-1 | TRBV29-1 | CSVEPAGGYNEQFF | TGCAGCGTTGAACCAGCGGGGGGGTACAATGAGCAGTTCTTC
few | - | TRBJ1-2 | TRBV7-9 | CASSPTSRGYTF | TGTGCCAGCAGCCCAACCTCCCGGGGCTACACCTTC
- | - | TRBJ2-5 | TRBV5-1 | CASSLGDGGVQETQYF | TGCGCCAGCAGCTTGGGCGATGGGGGCGTCCAGGAGACCCAGTACTTC
few | TRBD2 | TRBJ2-1 | TRBV10-3 | CAISLAGTSHNEQFF | TGTGCCATCAGTCTAGCGGGGACTTCCCACAATGAGCAGTTCTTC
- | TRBD1 | TRBJ2-7 | TRBV12-5 | CASGPRGLDYEQYF | TGTGCTAGTGGCCCCAGGGGGCTAGACTACGAGCAGTACTTC